Here is one T cell receptor beta chain with its context. Its antigen remains unknown. This record belongs to a study of monozygotic twins with inflammatory bowel disease. The CDR3 is 12 residues long. Germline CDR1 is MDHEN and CDR2 is SYDVKM. TCRdb reprocessed the 5' RACE reads and stores each CDR3 protein as one record, lacking DNA. The sample data list about 160,000 distinct CDR3 sequences. General observations from the study: Concordant and discordant twins showed no difference in repertoire similarity, possibly from limited power. IBD patients share fewer clonotypes with other people than healthy twins do, especially with disease activity.

Sampling involved one blood draw (2.5 ml) for every donor. Whole blood that had not undergone T cell sorting provided the isolated total RNA. The chain uses TRBV28 and TRBJ1-1. The sequencing sample was made of blood. The TCR comes from a human donor with ulcerative colitis or Crohn's disease, or a healthy co-twin of an affected twin (not recorded which). CDR3: CASRVENTEAFF. Drawing the rest from reference TRBV28 and TRBJ1-1, the complete variable domain is DVKVTQSSRYLVKRTGEKVFLECVQDMDHENMFWYRQDPGLGLRLIYFSYDVKMKEKGDIPEGYSVSREKKERFSLILESASTNQTSMYLCASRVENTEAFFGQGTRLTVV.